These 28 T cell receptor beta chains came from one sample sequenced in a study of T cell responses to AZD1222 COVID-19 vaccine. Measured with immunoSEQ multiplex PCR; TCRdb has only the in-frame clones, and not every one. Of approximately 130,000 clones in the sample, about 88% are singletons; the top ten hold approximately 28%. The material sequenced was peripheral blood, taken on day 0 of AZD1222 vaccination. Source of these receptors: an adult in good health.

The V and J genes are TRBV29-1 and TRBJ1-1; no firm D call. V lost 7 bases, J lost 0 bases, and 9 bases lay in between. Germline values: CDR1 SQVTM, CDR2 ANQGSEA. The CDR3 sequence is 12 residues long. The chain's CDR3 is CSARTVNTEAFF. The CDR3 DNA follows: TGCAGCGCCCGGACGGTGAACACTGAAGCTTTCTTT.

V gene TRBV27 combines with J gene TRBJ2-1, with D possibly TRBD2 on 5 matching bases. This CDR3 region has 14 residues. V was clipped by 7 bases and J by 2 bases, with 12 bases between them. CDR1 and CDR2 from the germline V gene are MNHEY and SMNVEV (reference sequence). The chain's CDR3 is CASTYAGTYNEQFF. CDR3 in DNA: TGTGCCAGCACCTATGCGGGTACCTACAATGAGCAGTTCTTC.

The V call is TRBV11-2, the J call TRBJ2-5; TRBD2 matches 7 bases. The V gene's germline CDR1 is SGHAT and CDR2 FQNNGV. Trimming took 7 bases from V and 11 from J; bases not matched to a gene: 16. The length of the CDR3 is 14 residues. CDR3 residues: CASNQDGTTVSQYF. CDR3 DNA sequence: TGTGCCAGCAACCAAGATGGGACTACGGTTTCTCAGTACTTC.

This chain connects TRBV7-9 to TRBJ1-1; D is possibly TRBD1 (6 bases). Germline-derived CDR1 and CDR2 are SEHNR and FQNEAQ (reference sequence). CDR3 size: 14 residues. Trimming stripped 4 bases from V and 1 base from J, with 10 bases between. DNA for the CDR3: TGTGCCAGCAGCTGGGGGGCTGAGAACACTGAAGCTTTCTTT. This encodes CASSWGAENTEAFF.

This clone was picked up one time. This chain connects TRBV5-1 to TRBJ2-1, with a tentative D call TRBD1 (6 bases). V gave up 4 bases and J gave up 10 bases, with 12 bases separating them. CDR1 and CDR2 (germline): SGHRS, YFSETQ. The length of the CDR3 is 12 residues. In DNA, the CDR3 is TGCGCCAGCAGCCCCGGGACACCCGAGCAGTTCTTC. This encodes CASSPGTPEQFF.

The V call is TRBV5-1, the J call TRBJ1-2; TRBD1 matches 7 bases. The germline CDR1 and CDR2 sequences are SGHRS and YFSETQ. V was pared by 2 bases and J by 5 bases, with 6 bases of the junction left unmatched. This CDR3 region has 14 residues. The CDR3 is CASSLVGGEYGYTF. The CDR3 nucleotides read TGCGCCAGCAGCTTAGTAGGGGGCGAGTATGGCTACACCTTC.

The rearrangement uses TRBV27 and TRBJ2-7; no reliable D call. Trimming took off 0 bases at V and 4 bases at J, with 4 bases between the two ends. The CDR3 is 12 residues long. From germline, CDR1 is MNHEY and CDR2 SMNVEV (reference sequence). The CDR3 nucleotides are TGTGCCAGCAGTTTATCGGGGTACGAGCAGTACTTC. Protein product: CASSLSGYEQYF.

V is TRBV6-6 and J is TRBJ2-7; the D gene is possibly TRBD1 (5 bases). The CDR3 length is 15 residues. V was clipped by 6 bases and J by 5 bases, with 20 bases between them. Germline V CDR1 and CDR2: MNHNY, SVGAGI (reference sequence). CDR3 nucleotides: TGTGCCAGCAGCTTCGGCCAGGGAACGAACCACGAGCAGTACTTC. Its protein is CASSFGQGTNHEQYF.

The chain combines TRBV2 with TRBJ1-2, with 12 bases that match TRBD1. The germline CDR1 and CDR2 sequences are SNHLY and FYNNEI. The CDR3 consists of 16 residues. Trimming took 3 bases from V and 3 from J; bases not matched to a gene: 5. The CDR3 coding sequence is TGTGCCAGCAGTGAGGCCGGGACAGGGGGCGACTATGGCTACACCTTC. This gives the protein CASSEAGTGGDYGYTF.

The rearrangement joins TRBV2 to TRBJ1-5, with D perhaps matching TRBD1 (5 bases). The V and J ends lost 3 bases and 4 bases respectively, with 10 bases between them. The CDR3 length is 14 residues. Germline loops: CDR1 SNHLY, CDR2 FYNNEI. In DNA form, the CDR3 reads TGTGCCAGCAGTGACGGGGGTCAGAATCAGCCCCAGCATTTT. Protein: CASSDGGQNQPQHF. Using reference TRBV2 and TRBJ1-5 for the parts outside the CDR3, the full variable domain is EPEVTQTPSHQVTQMGQEVILRCVPISNHLYFYWYRQILGQKVEFLVSFYNNEISEKSEIFDDQFSVERPDGSNFTLKIRSTKLEDSAMYFCASSDGGQNQPQHFGDGTRLSIL.

CDR3 nucleotide sequence: TGTGCCAGCAGCCCCGATGGTGGCAGGGGCAATTCACCCCTCCACTTT. Protein product: CASSPDGGRGNSPLHF. The rearrangement uses TRBV3-1 (or the pseudogene TRBV3-2) and TRBJ1-6; tentative D call: TRBD1 (6 bases). Germline CDR1 reads LGHDT; CDR2 reads YNNKEL (reference sequence). V was trimmed by 4 bases and J by 7 bases, leaving 17 bases between them. CDR3 length: 16 amino acids.

The J gene is TRBJ2-5, the V gene TRBV7-9, with TRBD1 matching 10 bases. The V gene end was trimmed by 5 bases and the J gene end by 5 bases; junction bases not matched to a gene: 5. The CDR3 spans 14 residues. The V gene's germline CDR1 is SEHNR and CDR2 FQNEAQ (reference sequence). The CDR3: CASSIQGQGETQYF. The CDR3 DNA reads TGTGCCAGCAGCATTCAGGGACAGGGGGAGACCCAGTACTTC.

The chain is built from TRBV7-2 and TRBJ2-3; weak D call: TRBD2 (6 bases). V was shortened by 3 bases and J by 4 bases, with 14 bases between the two germline ends. The CDR3 extends over 15 amino acids. The germline V gene encodes CDR1 SGHTA and CDR2 FQGNSA. The CDR3 region is CASSFVADGADTQYF. CDR3 nucleotides: TGTGCCAGCAGCTTCGTAGCGGATGGGGCAGATACGCAGTATTTT.

This chain links TRBV2 with TRBJ1-5; unclear D gene. Germline V gene sequence: CDR1 SNHLY, CDR2 FYNNEI. This CDR3 spans 16 amino acids. Trimming stripped 1 base from V and 3 bases from J, with 13 bases between. The CDR3 loop is CASSEGLLGYNQPQHF. CDR3 DNA: TGTGCCAGCAGTGAAGGGCTATTAGGGTACAATCAGCCCCAGCATTTT.

The chain carries TRBV7-9 and TRBJ1-1, with no clear D. The CDR3 extends over 14 amino acids. Trimming removed 3 bases at V and 6 bases at J, with 14 bases between. Per germline, CDR1 SEHNR and CDR2 FQNEAQ (reference sequence). CDR3 protein: CASSLERKRSEAFF. The CDR3 region has the DNA TGTGCCAGCAGCTTGGAGCGGAAGAGGTCTGAAGCTTTCTTT. The full variable domain, in which reference TRBV7-9 and TRBJ1-1 provide the parts outside the CDR3, is DTGVSQNPRHKITKRGQNVTFRCDPISEHNRLYWYRQTLGQGPEFLTYFQNEAQLEKSRLLSDRFSAERPKGSFSTLEIQRTEQGDSAMYLCASSLERKRSEAFFGQGTRLTVV.

The rearrangement uses TRBV11-2 and TRBJ2-7; D is uncertain. CDR1 is SGHAT, CDR2 FQNNGV, per germline. The CDR3 is 14 residues long. The V end lost 6 bases, the J end lost 1 base, and 13 bases lay between the germline ends. The CDR3, as DNA: TGTGCCAGCAGGTCGGTGACGAAGTCCTACGAGCAGTACTTC. Its protein product is CASRSVTKSYEQYF.

The chain combines TRBV6-5 with TRBJ2-3; D remains ambiguous. Germline CDR1 and CDR2: MNHEY and SVGAGI. Trimming shortened V by 7 bases and J by 2 bases, and 13 bases separated the two germline ends. This CDR3 has 14 amino acids. As DNA, the CDR3 is TGTGCCAGCACTCCGGCGACTTTCACAGATACGCAGTATTTT. This codes for CASTPATFTDTQYF.

V usage is TRBV21-1 and J usage is TRBJ2-7. TRBV21-1 is a listed pseudogene. This CDR3 is 16 amino acids long. CDR3 coding DNA: TGTGCCAGCAGCAAAGTAAGGAGGGGGTGTCCTTACGAGCAGTACTTC. It encodes CASSKVRRGCPYEQYF.

This clone showed up just once. The rearrangement links TRBV6-5 to TRBJ1-5, with D possibly matching TRBD1 (6 bases). Germline V CDR1 and CDR2: MNHEY, SVGAGI. V gave up 0 bases and J gave up 5 bases, with 11 bases separating them. The CDR3 totals 15 residues. The CDR3, as DNA: TGTGCCAGCAGTTACTCGAGGGGGGGGTATCAGCCCCAGCATTTT. Protein: CASSYSRGGYQPQHF.

The chain links TRBV19 to TRBJ2-6; no clear D gene. The V end was cut by 2 bases, the J end by 4 bases, with 12 bases between. The germline gives CDR1 LNHDA, CDR2 SQIVND (reference sequence). This CDR3 is built from 16 residues. The CDR3 sequence: CASSIISPRGANVLTF. The CDR3 region has the DNA TGTGCCAGTAGTATAATTTCCCCTCGGGGGGCCAACGTCCTGACTTTC.

This clone showed up just a few times. This rearrangement joins TRBV7-9 to TRBJ2-7; D remains ambiguous. The germline V gene encodes CDR1 SEHNR and CDR2 FQNEAQ (reference sequence). The CDR3 length is 14 residues. Trimming took off 2 bases at V and 5 bases at J, with 13 bases between the two ends. The CDR3 loop reads CASSLTLKGHEQYF. CDR3 in DNA: TGTGCCAGCAGCTTAACATTAAAGGGCCACGAGCAGTACTTC.

The rearrangement links TRBV6-1 to TRBJ1-1, with no clear D. V dropped 1 base and J dropped 0 bases, with 12 bases sitting between them. The CDR3 has 16 residues. Germline V gene lookup returns CDR1 MNHNS and CDR2 SASEGT. The CDR3 sequence: CASSEGGWAMNTEAFF. Written as DNA, the CDR3 is TGTGCCAGCAGTGAAGGAGGGTGGGCCATGAACACTGAAGCTTTCTTT.

J is TRBJ1-1 and V is TRBV27; the D gene is possibly TRBD1 (5 bases). Germline loops: CDR1 MNHEY, CDR2 SMNVEV (reference sequence). This CDR3 comprises 14 residues. V shed 2 bases and J shed 0 bases, with 7 bases lying between them. CDR3 loop: CASSLGTLNTEAFF. In nucleotides, the CDR3 is TGTGCCAGCAGTTTAGGGACTTTGAACACTGAAGCTTTCTTT.

The CDR3 here is CASNFGTGANTEAFF. CDR3 DNA sequence: TGTGCCAGCAATTTTGGGACGGGGGCAAACACTGAAGCTTTCTTT. V is TRBV6-5 and J is TRBJ1-1; tentatively, D is TRBD1 (6 bases). The germline CDR1 and CDR2 sequences are MNHEY and SVGAGI. The CDR3 consists of 15 residues. The V and J ends lost 7 bases and 2 bases respectively, with 17 bases between them.

The chain employs TRBV7-6 and TRBJ2-7, with 11 bases fitting TRBD2. The CDR3 runs to 17 residues. After removal of 4 bases from V and 3 bases from J, the junction contained 11 bases not matched to a gene. CDR1 and CDR2 (germline): SGHVS, FNYEAQ. CDR3 amino acids: CASSSAGTSGEIYEQYF. The DNA for the CDR3 is TGTGCCAGCAGCTCCGCGGGGACTAGCGGAGAGATCTACGAGCAGTACTTC.

The V and J genes are TRBV9 and TRBJ1-1; 9 bases match TRBD1. Unmatched junction bases numbered 8, after V lost 3 bases and J lost 5 bases. In germline, CDR1 is SGDLS, CDR2 YYNGEE. CDR3 length: 15 amino acids. The CDR3 bases are TGTGCCAGCAGCGGAGGGGGACAGGGAGTAACTGAAGCTTTCTTT. Amino acids: CASSGGGQGVTEAFF.

The chain employs TRBV9 and TRBJ2-1; D may be TRBD2 (6 bases). The V end was cut by 2 bases, the J end by 8 bases, with 26 bases between. The CDR3 consists of 18 residues. Germline CDR1 and CDR2: SGDLS and YYNGEE. As DNA, the CDR3 is TGTGCCAGCAGCGTTCATCCCGGAGGGCAGGGTCGTGGGCATGAGCAGTTCTTC. Translating it yields CASSVHPGGQGRGHEQFF.

The genes are TRBV5-6 and TRBJ2-2, with 9 positions matching TRBD2. V was pared by 0 bases and J by 5 bases, with 5 bases of the junction left unmatched. Germline-derived CDR1 and CDR2 are SGHDT and YYEEEE. This CDR3 region has 16 residues. The CDR3 loop reads CASSLDRAGGTGELFF. In DNA form, the CDR3 reads TGTGCCAGCAGCTTGGATCGAGCGGGGGGAACCGGGGAGCTGTTTTTT.